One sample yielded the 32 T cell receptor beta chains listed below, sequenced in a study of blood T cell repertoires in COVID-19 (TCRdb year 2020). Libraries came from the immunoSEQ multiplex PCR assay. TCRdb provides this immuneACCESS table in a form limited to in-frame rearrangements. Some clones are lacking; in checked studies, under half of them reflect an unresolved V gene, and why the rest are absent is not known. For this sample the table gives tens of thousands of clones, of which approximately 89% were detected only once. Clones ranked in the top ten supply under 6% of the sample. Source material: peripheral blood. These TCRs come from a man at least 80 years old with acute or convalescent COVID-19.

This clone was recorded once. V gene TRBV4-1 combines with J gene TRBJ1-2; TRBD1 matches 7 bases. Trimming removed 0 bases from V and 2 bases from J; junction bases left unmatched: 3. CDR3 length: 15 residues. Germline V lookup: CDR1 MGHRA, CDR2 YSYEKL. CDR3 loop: CASSQDPGGNYGYTF. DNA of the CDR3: TGCGCCAGCAGCCAAGATCCAGGGGGGAACTATGGCTACACCTTC.

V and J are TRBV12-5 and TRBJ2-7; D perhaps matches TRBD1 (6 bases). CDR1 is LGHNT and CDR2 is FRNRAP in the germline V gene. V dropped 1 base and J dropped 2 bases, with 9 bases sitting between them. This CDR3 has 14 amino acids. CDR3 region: CASGLEAGAYEQYF. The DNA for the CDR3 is TGTGCTAGTGGTTTGGAGGCAGGGGCCTACGAGCAGTACTTC.

DNA of the CDR3: TGTGCCGTGGCTCGGGAGGCTGAGACCCAGTACTTC. Translation gives CAVAREAETQYF. The chain couples TRBV21-1 to TRBJ2-5; TRBD2 is the table's D call and was not checked against the DNA. TRBV21-1 is shown as a pseudogene. The CDR3 has 12 amino acids.

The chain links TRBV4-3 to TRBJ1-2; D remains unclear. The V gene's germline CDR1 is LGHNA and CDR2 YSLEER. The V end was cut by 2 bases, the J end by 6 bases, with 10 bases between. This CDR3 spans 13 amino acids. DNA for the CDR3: TGCGCCAGCAGCCAATCTCCCGGGGATGGCTACACCTTC. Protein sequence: CASSQSPGDGYTF.

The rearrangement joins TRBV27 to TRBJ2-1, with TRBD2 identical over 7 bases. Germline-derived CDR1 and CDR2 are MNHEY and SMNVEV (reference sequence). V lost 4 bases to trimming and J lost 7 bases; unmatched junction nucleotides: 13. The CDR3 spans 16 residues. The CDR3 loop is CASSSQNGLGWNEQFF. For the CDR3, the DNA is TGTGCCAGCAGTTCCCAAAACGGACTAGGGTGGAATGAGCAGTTCTTC.

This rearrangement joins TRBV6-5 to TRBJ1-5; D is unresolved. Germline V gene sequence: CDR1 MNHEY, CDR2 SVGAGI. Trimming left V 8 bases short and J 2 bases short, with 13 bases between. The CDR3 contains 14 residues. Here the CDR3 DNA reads TGTGCCAGCCTGGGCAAGGAGGGCAATCAGCCCCAGCATTTT. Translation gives CASLGKEGNQPQHF.

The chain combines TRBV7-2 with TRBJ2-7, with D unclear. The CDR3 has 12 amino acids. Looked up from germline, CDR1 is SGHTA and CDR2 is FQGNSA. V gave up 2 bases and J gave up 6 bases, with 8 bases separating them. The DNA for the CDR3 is TGTGCCAGCAGCTTACTAGGAGTCGAGCAGTACTTC. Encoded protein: CASSLLGVEQYF.

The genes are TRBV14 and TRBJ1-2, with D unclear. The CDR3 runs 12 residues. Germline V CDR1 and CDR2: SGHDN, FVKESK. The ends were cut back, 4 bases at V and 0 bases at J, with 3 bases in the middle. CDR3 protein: CASSPTNYGYTF. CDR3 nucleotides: TGTGCCAGCAGCCCTACTAACTATGGCTACACCTTC.

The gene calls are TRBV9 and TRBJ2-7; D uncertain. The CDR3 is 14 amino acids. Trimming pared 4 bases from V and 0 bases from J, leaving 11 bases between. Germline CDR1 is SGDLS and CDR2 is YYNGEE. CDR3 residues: CASSYHSTSYEQYF. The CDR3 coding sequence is TGTGCCAGCAGCTACCACTCTACCTCCTACGAGCAGTACTTC.

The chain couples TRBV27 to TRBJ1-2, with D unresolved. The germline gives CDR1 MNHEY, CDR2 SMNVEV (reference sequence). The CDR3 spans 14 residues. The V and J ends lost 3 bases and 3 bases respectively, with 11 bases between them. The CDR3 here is CASSLGGYDYGYTF. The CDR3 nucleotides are TGTGCCAGCAGTTTGGGAGGGTACGACTATGGCTACACCTTC.

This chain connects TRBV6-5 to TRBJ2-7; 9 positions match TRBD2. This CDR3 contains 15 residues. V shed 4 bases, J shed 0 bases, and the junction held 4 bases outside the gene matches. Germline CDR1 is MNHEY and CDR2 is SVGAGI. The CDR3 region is CASSSWTSDSYEQYF. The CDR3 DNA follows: TGTGCCAGCAGTTCCTGGACTAGCGACTCCTACGAGCAGTACTTC.

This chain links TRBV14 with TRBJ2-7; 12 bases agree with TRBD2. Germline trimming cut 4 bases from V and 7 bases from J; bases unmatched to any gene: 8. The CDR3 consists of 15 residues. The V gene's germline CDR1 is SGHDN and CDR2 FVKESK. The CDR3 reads CASSPRLAGAGEQYF. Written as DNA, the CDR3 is TGTGCCAGCAGCCCTCGACTAGCGGGAGCGGGAGAGCAGTACTTC.

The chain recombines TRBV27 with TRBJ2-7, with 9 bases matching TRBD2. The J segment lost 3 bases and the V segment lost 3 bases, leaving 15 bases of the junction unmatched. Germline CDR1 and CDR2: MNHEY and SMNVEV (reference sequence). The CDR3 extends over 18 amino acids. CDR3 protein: CASSFSRAGGPPNYEQYF. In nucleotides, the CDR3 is TGTGCCAGCAGTTTCAGTCGTGCGGGGGGGCCACCTAACTACGAGCAGTACTTC.

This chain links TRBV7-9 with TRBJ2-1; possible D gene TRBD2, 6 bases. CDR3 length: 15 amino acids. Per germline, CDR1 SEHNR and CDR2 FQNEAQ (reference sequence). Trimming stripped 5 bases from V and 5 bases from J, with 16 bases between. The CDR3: CASSPDGTPDNEQFF. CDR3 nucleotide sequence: TGTGCCAGCAGCCCAGACGGGACTCCCGACAATGAGCAGTTCTTC.

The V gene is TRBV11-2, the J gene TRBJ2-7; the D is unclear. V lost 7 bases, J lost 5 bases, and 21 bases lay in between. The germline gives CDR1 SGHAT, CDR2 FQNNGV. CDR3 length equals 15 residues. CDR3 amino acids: CASKPFLGQSNEQYF. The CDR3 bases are TGTGCCAGCAAACCATTCCTAGGCCAGTCCAACGAGCAGTACTTC. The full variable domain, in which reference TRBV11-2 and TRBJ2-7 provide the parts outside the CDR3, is EAGVAQSPRYKIIEKRQSVAFWCNPISGHATLYWYQQILGQGPKLLIQFQNNGVVDDSQLPKDRFSAERLKGVDSTLKIQPAKLEDSAVYLCASKPFLGQSNEQYFGPGTRLTVT.

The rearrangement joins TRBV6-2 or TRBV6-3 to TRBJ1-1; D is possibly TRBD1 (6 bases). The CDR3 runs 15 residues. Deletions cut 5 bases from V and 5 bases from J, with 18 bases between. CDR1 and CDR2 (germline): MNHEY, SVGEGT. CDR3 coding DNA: TGTGCCAGCAGTCAGGGAGGGGGTGTCGGGACTGAAGCTTTCTTT. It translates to CASSQGGGVGTEAFF.

CDR3 residues: CASSGGGISYNEQFF. DNA for the CDR3: TGCGCCAGCAGTGGCGGCGGGATAAGCTACAATGAGCAGTTCTTC. The chain is built from TRBV10-2 and TRBJ2-1, with a weak D call TRBD2 (6 bases). This CDR3 comprises 15 residues. CDR1 and CDR2 from the germline V gene are WSHSY and SAAADI. The ends were cut back, 4 bases at V and 3 bases at J, with 13 bases in the middle.

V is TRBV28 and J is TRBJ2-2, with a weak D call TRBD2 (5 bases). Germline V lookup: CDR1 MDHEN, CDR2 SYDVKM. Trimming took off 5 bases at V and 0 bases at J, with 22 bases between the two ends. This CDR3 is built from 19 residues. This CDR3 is CASSPHRLGATSNTGELFF. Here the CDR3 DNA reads TGTGCCAGCAGTCCCCACCGTTTGGGAGCTACCTCGAACACCGGGGAGCTGTTTTTT. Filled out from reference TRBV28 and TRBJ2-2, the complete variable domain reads DVKVTQSSRYLVKRTGEKVFLECVQDMDHENMFWYRQDPGLGLRLIYFSYDVKMKEKGDIPEGYSVSREKKERFSLILESASTNQTSMYLCASSPHRLGATSNTGELFFGEGSRLTVL.

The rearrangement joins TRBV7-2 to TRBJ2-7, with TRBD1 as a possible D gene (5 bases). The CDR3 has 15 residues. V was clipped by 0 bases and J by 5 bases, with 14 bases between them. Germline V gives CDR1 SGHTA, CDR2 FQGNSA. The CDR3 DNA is TGTGCCAGCAGCTTAGCCACCCAGGGCCCCCACGAGCAGTACTTC. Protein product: CASSLATQGPHEQYF.

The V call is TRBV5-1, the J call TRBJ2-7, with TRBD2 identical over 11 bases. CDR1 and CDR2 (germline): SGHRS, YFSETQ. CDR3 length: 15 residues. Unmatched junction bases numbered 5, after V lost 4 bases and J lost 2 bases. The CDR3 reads CASSDLTSGAYEQYF. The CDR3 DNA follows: TGCGCCAGCAGCGACCTGACTAGCGGGGCCTACGAGCAGTACTTC.

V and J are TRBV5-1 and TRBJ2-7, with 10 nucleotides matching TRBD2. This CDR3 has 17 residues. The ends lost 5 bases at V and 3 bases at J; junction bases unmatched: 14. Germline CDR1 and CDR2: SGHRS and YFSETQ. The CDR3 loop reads CASSKIGQLAGNYEQYF. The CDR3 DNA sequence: TGCGCCAGCAGTAAAATTGGGCAACTAGCGGGGAACTACGAGCAGTACTTC.

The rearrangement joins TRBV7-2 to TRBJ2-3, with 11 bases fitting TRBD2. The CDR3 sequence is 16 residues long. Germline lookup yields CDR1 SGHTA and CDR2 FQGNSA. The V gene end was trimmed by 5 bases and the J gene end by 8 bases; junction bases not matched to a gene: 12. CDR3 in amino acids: CASSLAGTSGSGTQYF. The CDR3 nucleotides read TGTGCCAGCAGCCTCGCCGGGACTAGCGGATCGGGTACGCAGTATTTT.

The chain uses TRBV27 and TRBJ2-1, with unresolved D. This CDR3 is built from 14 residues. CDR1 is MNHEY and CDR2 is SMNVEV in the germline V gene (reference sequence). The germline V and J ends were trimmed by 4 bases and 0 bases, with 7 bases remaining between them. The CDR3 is CASSYASSYNEQFF. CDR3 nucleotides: TGTGCCAGCAGTTATGCTAGCTCCTACAATGAGCAGTTCTTC.

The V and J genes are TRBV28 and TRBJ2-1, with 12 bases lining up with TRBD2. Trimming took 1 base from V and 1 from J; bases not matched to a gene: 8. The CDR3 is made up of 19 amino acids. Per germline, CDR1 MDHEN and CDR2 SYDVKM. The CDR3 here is CASSLFRTSGKGSYNEQFF. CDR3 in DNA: TGTGCCAGCAGTTTATTCAGGACTAGCGGGAAAGGATCCTACAATGAGCAGTTCTTC.

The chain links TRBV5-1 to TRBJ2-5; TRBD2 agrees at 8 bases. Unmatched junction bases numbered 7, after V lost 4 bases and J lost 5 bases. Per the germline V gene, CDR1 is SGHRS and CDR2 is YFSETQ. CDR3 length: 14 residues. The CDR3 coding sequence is TGCGCCAGCAGCGGGGGACTAGAGGGGGAGACCCAGTACTTC. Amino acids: CASSGGLEGETQYF.

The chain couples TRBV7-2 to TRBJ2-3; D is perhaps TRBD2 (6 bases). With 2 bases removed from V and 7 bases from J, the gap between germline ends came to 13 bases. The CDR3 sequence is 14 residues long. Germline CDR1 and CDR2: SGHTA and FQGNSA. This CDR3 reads CASSLSRERHTQYF. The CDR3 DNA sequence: TGTGCCAGCAGCTTAAGTCGGGAGCGACATACGCAGTATTTT.

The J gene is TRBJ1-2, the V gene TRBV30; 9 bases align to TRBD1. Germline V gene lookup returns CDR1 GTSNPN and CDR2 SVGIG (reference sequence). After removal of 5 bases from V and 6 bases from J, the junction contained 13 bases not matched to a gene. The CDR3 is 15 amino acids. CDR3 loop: CAWFRDRAISDGYTF. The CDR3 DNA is TGTGCCTGGTTCCGGGACAGGGCCATCTCGGATGGCTACACCTTC.

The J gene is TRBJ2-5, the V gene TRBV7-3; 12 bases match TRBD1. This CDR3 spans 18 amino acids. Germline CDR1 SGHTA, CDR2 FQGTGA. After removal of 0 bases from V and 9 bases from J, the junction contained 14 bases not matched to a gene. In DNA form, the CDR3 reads TGTGCCAGCAGCTTAACGGGGTCCCGGGACAGGGGGCCCGGGCCCCAGTACTTC. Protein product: CASSLTGSRDRGPGPQYF.

As DNA, the CDR3 is TGTGCCAGCAGCCAAGATTCGGCTAGCGGGAGGAGGATAGGGTGGTACAATGAGCAGTTCTTC. It specifies CASSQDSASGRRIGWYNEQFF. This chain joins TRBV4-2 and TRBJ2-1, with 11 nucleotides matching TRBD2. Per germline, CDR1 LGHNA and CDR2 YNFKEQ. Trimming cost V 0 bases and J 4 bases; bases outside gene matches: 17. This CDR3 has 21 residues.

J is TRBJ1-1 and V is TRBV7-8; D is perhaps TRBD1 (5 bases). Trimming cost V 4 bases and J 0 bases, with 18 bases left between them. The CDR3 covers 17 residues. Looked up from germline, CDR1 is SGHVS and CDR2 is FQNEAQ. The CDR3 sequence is CASSSQPTASLNTEAFF. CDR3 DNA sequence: TGTGCCAGCAGCTCCCAACCGACAGCCAGTCTGAACACTGAAGCTTTCTTT.

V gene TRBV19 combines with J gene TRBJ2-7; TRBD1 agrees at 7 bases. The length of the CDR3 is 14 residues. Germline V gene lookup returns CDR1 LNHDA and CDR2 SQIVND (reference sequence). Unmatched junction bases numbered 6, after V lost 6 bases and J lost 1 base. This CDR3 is CASSGTVTSYEQYF. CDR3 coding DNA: TGTGCCAGTAGCGGGACAGTCACTTCCTACGAGCAGTACTTC.

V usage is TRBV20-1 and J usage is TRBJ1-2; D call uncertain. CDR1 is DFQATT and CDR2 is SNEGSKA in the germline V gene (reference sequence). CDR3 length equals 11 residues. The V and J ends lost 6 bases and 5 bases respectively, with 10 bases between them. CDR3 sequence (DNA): TGCAGTGCGACTTCATTTTATGGCTACACCTTC. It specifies CSATSFYGYTF.